These T cell receptor beta chains were read from a single sample in a study of T cell changes during pregnancy in multiple sclerosis. TCRdb's copy holds only in-frame clones and misses some; the assay was immunoSEQ multiplex PCR. The table records around 34,000 clones, around 90% of them present only once. The sample consisted of CD4+ T cells from peripheral blood mononuclear cells, taken in the second trimester of pregnancy. Receptors originate from a female donor with multiple sclerosis, enrolled in a pregnancy study. Each CDR3 is given with its conserved first and last residue. A D gene is named only where the DNA matches it firmly.

D: TRBD1
V: TRBV9
CDR3: CASSAGQGQGYGYTF

D: .
V: TRBV15
CDR3: CATSRDLTGVGETQYF

D: .
V: TRBV5-1
CDR3: CASSSRQDYGYTF

D: .
V: TRBV6-6
CDR3: CASSTRGGFSNQPQHF

D: TRBD2
V: TRBV14
CDR3: CASSQGSGGIYEQYF

D: .
V: TRBV11-3
CDR3: CASSLDRQETQYF

D: TRBD2
V: TRBV19
CDR3: CASSRREALQETQYF

D: TRBD1
V: TRBV28
CDR3: CASCGRDRDNYGYTF

D: TRBD1
V: TRBV28
CDR3: CASSSRTGITSTDTQYF

D: TRBD2
V: TRBV7-6
CDR3: CASSFRGSDDTQYF

D: .
V: TRBV11-3
CDR3: CASSRDSNEAFF

D: .
V: TRBV14
CDR3: CASSQRQGGLGVGNEQFF

D: TRBD2
V: TRBV28
CDR3: CASSVRGLAGGPQGQYF

D: .
V: TRBV5-1
CDR3: CASSSTGINYGYTF

D: .
V: TRBV7-2
CDR3: CASSSQFRGEKLFF

D: .
V: TRBV28
CDR3: CASSSYGGGGYTF

D: TRBD1
V: TRBV5-1
CDR3: CASSPGSGTGINEQYF

D: .
V: TRBV6-5
CDR3: CASSPDRHTGNTIYF

D: .
V: TRBV4-1
CDR3: CASSQGVAFGEQFF

D: .
V: TRBV11-2
CDR3: CASSRLDLGVFVADTQYF

D: TRBD1
V: TRBV7-9
CDR3: CASSPYRGRGGTEAFF

D: .
V: TRBV25-1
CDR3: CASSGHGQGIYEQYF

D: .
V: TRBV5-6
CDR3: CASSLLRGTGELFF

D: .
V: TRBV9
CDR3: CASSPRGTAVPNTEAFF

D: TRBD2
V: TRBV7-9
CDR3: CASSLQAGGRKETQYF

D: .
V: TRBV7-2
CDR3: CASSGGGFYEQYF

D: .
V: TRBV18
CDR3: CASSPPPGGLNTEAFF

D: .
V: TRBV7-6
CDR3: CASSPGGELFF

D: .
V: TRBV2
CDR3: CASSEVLVTYNEQFF

D: TRBD1
V: TRBV5-4
CDR3: CASSRDRGTYEQYF

D: .
V: TRBV19
CDR3: CASSIGTLQHNEQFF

D: .
V: TRBV29-1
CDR3: CSGRLGGEQYF

D: .
V: TRBV14
CDR3: CASSQGQRNQETQYF

D: .
V: TRBV19
CDR3: CASSGPTTSYEQYF

D: TRBD1
V: TRBV4-1
CDR3: CASSHMAGGAFDTEAFF

D: .
V: TRBV28
CDR3: CASTQAFNEKLFF

D: .
V: TRBV11-3
CDR3: CASNQGASVSTEAFF

D: .
V: TRBV6-5
CDR3: CASSNSNEQFF

D: .
V: TRBV10-3
CDR3: CAVRSSYEQYF

D: .
V: TRBV11-3
CDR3: CASSLDRQDQETQYF

D: .
V: TRBV5-4
CDR3: CASRPMEGSNTEAFF

D: TRBD1
V: TRBV16
CDR3: CASSLGQGADTQYF

D: .
V: TRBV28
CDR3: CASSPPGRSQETQYF

D: TRBD2
V: TRBV7-9
CDR3: CASSPVAGVTHEQFF